The rows below give T cell receptor beta chains drawn from one sample of a study of shared T cell receptors in the human thymus. Some clones are missing from TCRdb's copy, which holds only in-frame ones; the method was immunoSEQ multiplex PCR. Seen here are about 380,000 clones, roughly 94% observed once, and the top ten hold roughly 0.02%. The material sequenced was thymocytes. These TCRs come from a human donor. Both conserved end residues are part of each CDR3. A D gene is named only where the DNA matches it firmly. Part of the rows lack a size; the others show once, few, many or a class for expanded clones.

v_call	j_call	d_call	clone_size	cdr3_nt	cdr3_aa
TRBV4-1	TRBJ2-1	NA	few	TGCGCCAGCAGCCAATCCGTAAGGCCCCCCAGGGATGAGCAGTTCTTC	CASSQSVRPPRDEQFF
TRBV7-9	TRBJ2-2	TRBD2	few	TGTGCCAGCAGCCGGACTAGCGAACAGACTGGGGAGCTGTTTTTT	CASSRTSEQTGELFF
TRBV4-2	TRBJ2-5	TRBD2	NA	TGTGCCAGCAGCCAAGAGGGGTCAAAGAAACTAGCGGGAGGGCCGGATCTACAAGAGACCCAGTACTTC	CASSQEGSKKLAGGPDLQETQYF
TRBV19	TRBJ2-1	TRBD1	once	TGTGCCAGTGCCTTACGAGTCAGGGACAGGGATCGGGCCGGTGAGTGGAATGAGCAGTTCTTC	CASALRVRDRDRAGEWNEQFF
TRBV28	TRBJ2-2	TRBD1	once	TGTGCCAGCACCCTAAGGACAGGGGGGACCGGGGAGCTGTTTTTT	CASTLRTGGTGELFF
TRBV6-5	TRBJ1-5	NA	few	TGTGCCAGCAGACTTGGGGGGAGCAATCAGCCCCAGCATTTT	CASRLGGSNQPQHF
TRBV6-4	TRBJ2-7	TRBD2	NA	TGTGCCAGCAGTGAAGGGCCAGCGGGAGGCCCCGACGAGCAGTACTTC	CASSEGPAGGPDEQYF
TRBV6-5	TRBJ2-1	NA	NA	TGTGCCAGCTCCGGGGGCAATGAGCAGTTCTTC	CASSGGNEQFF
TRBV14	TRBJ1-2	NA	NA	TGTGCCAGCAGCCAAGAGACGGACTATGGCTACACCTTC	CASSQETDYGYTF
TRBV28	TRBJ2-7	NA	once	TGTGCCAGCAGTTTATATCGGGGAGATTCCTACGAGCAGTACTTC	CASSLYRGDSYEQYF
TRBV27	TRBJ2-3	NA	NA	TGTGCCAGCAGTTTATCGGGGGACGACGGGTTGCATACGCAGTATTTT	CASSLSGDDGLHTQYF
TRBV7-9	TRBJ2-3	TRBD2	NA	TGTGCCAGCAGCTTAGGCCTAGCGGGAGGGCCGTTGGGGGCAGATACGCAGTATTTT	CASSLGLAGGPLGADTQYF
TRBV27	TRBJ2-1	TRBD2	NA	TGTGCCAGCAGTCCAAAAGCGGGAGCCCAAAGAGTTGAGCAGTTCTTC	CASSPKAGAQRVEQFF
TRBV7-2	TRBJ1-2	TRBD1	NA	TGTGCCAGCAGCCCCCCCGGGACAGGGTTGACTTATGGCTACACCTTC	CASSPPGTGLTYGYTF
TRBV5-6	TRBJ2-5	TRBD1	NA	TGTGCCAGCAGCTTGGGGGGACAGCCGGGGACCCAGTACTTC	CASSLGGQPGTQYF
TRBV28	TRBJ2-3	TRBD2	NA	TGTGCCAGCAGTTTCGGGCTAGCGGGAGTGCGTACGCAGTATTTT	CASSFGLAGVRTQYF
TRBV9	TRBJ2-1	NA	NA	TGTGCCAGCAGCGCCCGGGGGTCCAGAAACGTCAATGAGCAGTTCTTC	CASSARGSRNVNEQFF
TRBV28	TRBJ1-2	NA	NA	TGTGCCAGCAGGGGAGGGCGAAGAGGCTACACCTTC	CASRGGRRGYTF
TRBV10-3	TRBJ2-1	NA	NA	TGTGCCATCAGTGAGTCCCAAACTAGAGGCTACAATGAGCAGTTCTTC	CAISESQTRGYNEQFF
TRBV15	TRBJ2-7	NA	NA	TGTGCCACCAGCAGAGAAATAGAAGGACAGAAATCGTACGAGCAGTACTTC	CATSREIEGQKSYEQYF
TRBV4-1	TRBJ2-5	NA	NA	TGCGCCAGCAGCCTTTCGGGGTACCAAGAGACCCAGTACTTC	CASSLSGYQETQYF
TRBV4-2	TRBJ2-3	NA	NA	TGTGCCAGCAGCCAAGGGCTCTGGGGGGAGGTATCAGATACGCAGTATTTT	CASSQGLWGEVSDTQYF
TRBV5-4	TRBJ2-1	TRBD1	NA	TGTGCCAGCAGCTTTGGTCGGGACAGCGACAATGAGCAGTTCTTC	CASSFGRDSDNEQFF
TRBV10-2	TRBJ2-1	TRBD2	NA	TGCGCCAGCCGAGCGACTAGCGGGAGGGGCAATGAGCAGTTCTTC	CASRATSGRGNEQFF
TRBV28	TRBJ1-4	NA	NA	TGTGCCAGCAGTTTCCGAGACAGCACAACTAATGAAAAACTGTTTTTT	CASSFRDSTTNEKLFF
TRBV5-1	TRBJ2-2	TRBD2	NA	TGCGCCAGCAGCTTGGCCCGGGGGGTGCCGCTTTCCTTATTGGCGAACACCGGGGAGCTGTTTTTT	CASSLARGVPLSLLANTGELFF
TRBV28	TRBJ2-7	NA	few	TGTGCCAGCAGCGACAGGTCCTACGAGCAGTACTTC	CASSDRSYEQYF
TRBV27	TRBJ2-5	NA	once	TGTGCCAGCAGTTTATCTGCGGGGGAGACCCAGTACTTC	CASSLSAGETQYF
TRBV7-9	TRBJ2-7	TRBD1	NA	TGTGCCAGCAGCCCTAGTCAGGGGGCCTACGAGCAGTACTTC	CASSPSQGAYEQYF
TRBV18	TRBJ2-7	NA	NA	TGTGCCAGCTCACCACCACGGGGGCCCTGGCGCATAGGTTCCTACGAGCAGTACTTC	CASSPPRGPWRIGSYEQYF
TRBV18	TRBJ2-7	TRBD2	NA	TGTGCCAGCTCCCGAGGACTAGCGGGAACCTACGAGCAGTACTTC	CASSRGLAGTYEQYF
TRBV12-5	TRBJ2-1	NA	NA	NA	CASGRAAYNEQFFGEQFF
TRBV9	TRBJ2-5	NA	NA	TGTGCCAGCAGCGTAGGCCCGACTGGCGAAGAGACCCAGTACTTC	CASSVGPTGEETQYF
TRBV2	TRBJ2-4	NA	NA	TGTGCCAGCAGTGCGGACAGTCCACTAGCCAAAAACATTCAGTACTTC	CASSADSPLAKNIQYF
TRBV28	TRBJ1-3	NA	NA	TGTGCCAGCAGTTTAGATCCCAGGGCAGGAAACACCATATATTTT	CASSLDPRAGNTIYF
TRBV15	TRBJ1-1	TRBD1	once	TGTGCCACCAGCAGAGGGACAGGGGGCATGAACACTGAAGCTTTCTTT	CATSRGTGGMNTEAFF
TRBV5-4	TRBJ2-5	NA	NA	TGTGCCAGCAGCTTGAATGGGATTCAAGAGACCCAGTACTTC	CASSLNGIQETQYF
TRBV10-1	TRBJ2-7	NA	NA	TGCGCCAGCAGTGTCTCCCAAAGGGCCGTTTGCTACGAGCAGTACTTC	CASSVSQRAVCYEQYF
TRBV7-9	TRBJ1-3	NA	NA	TGTGCCAGCAGCTTAAACGGGACACCGACGAAATATGGAAACACCATATATTTT	CASSLNGTPTKYGNTIYF
TRBV14	TRBJ1-2	NA	NA	TGTGCCAGCAGCCAAGATGGTCGGGTTGGCTACACCTTC	CASSQDGRVGYTF
TRBV7-7	TRBJ2-7	TRBD1	few	TGTGCTAGCAGCTACCGGACAGGGGTTGTTTACGAGCAGTACTTC	CASSYRTGVVYEQYF
TRBV5-1	TRBJ2-2	NA	once	TGCGCCAGCAGCTTGGACACAGGGAGGGGCACCGGGGAGCTGTTTTTT	CASSLDTGRGTGELFF
TRBV2	TRBJ2-3	TRBD2	NA	TGTGCCAGCGAGCGGGAGTGGGGCACAGATACGCAGTATTTT	CASEREWGTDTQYF
TRBV6-1	TRBJ1-3	NA	NA	TGTGCCAGCAGCCCATTATCTGGAAACACCATATATTTT	CASSPLSGNTIYF
TRBV7-3	TRBJ2-5	TRBD1	NA	TGTGCCAGCAGCCCCGACAGGGGGGAGACCCAGTACTTC	CASSPDRGETQYF
TRBV7-3	TRBJ2-7	NA	NA	TGTGCCAGCAGCTTAACCCGAAGCAACGAGCAGTACTTC	CASSLTRSNEQYF
TRBV28	TRBJ2-3	TRBD1	NA	TGTGCCAGCAGTTTATGGCCTTGGACAGGGGTCCCCCAGGATACGCAGTATTTT	CASSLWPWTGVPQDTQYF
TRBV5-4	TRBJ1-1	NA	NA	TGTGCCAGCAGCTTGGTGGCGGGGACTGAAGCTTTCTTT	CASSLVAGTEAFF
TRBV10-2	TRBJ2-7	TRBD2	NA	TGCGCCAGCAGTGAGTTCCCTATGGGGGAGGGCTCCTACGAGCAGTACTTC	CASSEFPMGEGSYEQYF
TRBV7-2	TRBJ2-1	TRBD1	NA	TGTGCCAGCAGCTTATCAGACAGGGGGGGTGACGATGAGCAGTTCTTC	CASSLSDRGGDDEQFF
TRBV9	TRBJ2-1	TRBD1	NA	TGTGCCAGCAGCGTAGACAGGGGTGGCTACAATGAGCAGTTCTTC	CASSVDRGGYNEQFF
TRBV28	TRBJ2-1	TRBD1	NA	TGTGCCAGCAGTGCGGGACAGGGGTCTCCCTCCGTGTACAATGAGCAGTTCTTC	CASSAGQGSPSVYNEQFF
TRBV6-4	TRBJ1-1	NA	NA	TGTGCCAGCACTGATTTGGGGCCCACCCTCACTGAAGCTTTCTTT	CASTDLGPTLTEAFF
TRBV19	TRBJ1-5	NA	NA	TGTGCCAGTAGGCAGGTTCATGGCAATCAGCCCCAGCATTTT	CASRQVHGNQPQHF
TRBV9	TRBJ2-1	TRBD2	NA	TGTGCCAGCAGCGCCGGGACTAGCGGGAGAGCCTCCTACAATGAGCAGTTCTTC	CASSAGTSGRASYNEQFF
TRBV6-4	TRBJ1-2	NA	NA	TGTGCCAGCAGTCCCACTTTGACACGTCCGGGTGGCTACACCTTC	CASSPTLTRPGGYTF
TRBV9	TRBJ2-7	NA	NA	TGTGCCAGCAGCGGATCGGCCTTTAGCGGATACGAGCAGTACTTC	CASSGSAFSGYEQYF
TRBV28	TRBJ2-2	NA	once	TGTGCCAGCAGTTTTGGCCTTAGGGCCGGGGAGCTGTTTTTT	CASSFGLRAGELFF
TRBV5-1	TRBJ1-4	TRBD1	NA	TGCGCCAGCAGCTTGGACAGGGGATCGGCTAATGAAAAACTGTTTTTT	CASSLDRGSANEKLFF
TRBV7-2	TRBJ2-6	TRBD1	NA	TGTGCCAGCAGCGCCGACAGGGTGGTCGGTGGGGCCAACGTCCTGACTTTC	CASSADRVVGGANVLTF